A single sample gave rise to the 2 T cell receptor beta chains below, sequenced in a study of blood T cells in healthy people across ages (dated by TCRdb to about 2015). The library was built by means of 5' RACE. Sequenced using an Illumina HiSeq 2500. A second PCR of about 6 to 12 cycles was performed with a sample-barcoded 5' primer and a J-beta primer mix. The public reads were quality trimmed at Q25 with fastp and then assembled into clones with MiXCR by TCRdb, keeping productive beta chains. Here each entry gathers all rows of one CDR3 protein and keeps the most common genes and DNA. Counted in this sample were around 1.5 million distinct CDR3 sequences; roughly 45% of them appeared once. 6.5% to 10% of the sample lies in the top ten. Material for sequencing was blood. These TCRs come from a young woman in good health.

The chain employs TRBV13 and TRBJ2-3; D gene unclear. The CDR3 sequence is 15 residues long. V was pared by 5 bases and J by 0 bases, with 12 bases between. Germline CDR1 is PRHDT and CDR2 is FYEKMQ (reference sequence). CDR3 in DNA: TGTGCCAGCAGCCGCCCTAGTACTAGCACAGATACGCAGTATTTT. Translated, it gives CASSRPSTSTDTQYF.

The sample holds a few counts of this clonotype. The V and J genes are TRBV20-1 and TRBJ1-6; TRBD1 matches at 7 bases. Per germline, CDR1 DFQATT and CDR2 SNEGSKA (reference sequence). This CDR3 is 14 amino acids long. Trimming removed 6 bases from V and 7 bases from J; junction bases left unmatched: 9. CDR3 in amino acids: CSAPSDRMNSPLHF. The CDR3 region has the DNA TGCAGTGCCCCTTCGGACAGGATGAATTCACCCCTCCACTTT.